The clone carrying this T cell receptor beta chain was detected a few times. Antigen specificity is unknown. The CDR3 is 15 amino acids. Trimming removed 1 base from V and 4 bases from J; junction bases left unmatched: 6. Looked up from germline, CDR1 is SNHLY and CDR2 is FYNNEI. The data belong to a study of T-cell memory formation after mild COVID-19. The study, taken as a whole, reports: Contracting CD4+ clones sat mainly in CM and EM; CD8+ in EMRA. Pre-infection memory already had some responding clones, implying cross-reactive memory joined.

TCRdb fed the 5' RACE reads into MiXCR, producing one record per CDR3 protein. The profile shows about 210,000 distinct CDR3 sequences, roughly a tenth of them singletons. The source of this sequence is a man aged 18 to 30 who had mild COVID-19 (a few samples of this study predate the infection). Cell type and time point are not known. Sequencing was performed on PBMCs or a T cell subset sorted from them (not recorded which). The gene calls are TRBV2 and TRBJ2-5, with 7 bases fitting TRBD2. This CDR3 is CASSEESGAPETQYF. DNA for the CDR3: TGTGCCAGCAGTGAAGAAAGCGGGGCCCCAGAGACCCAGTACTTC.